This TCR beta chain originates from a study of CD8 T cells in ankylosing spondylitis. There are 18 residues in the CDR3. Per germline, CDR1 WNHNN and CDR2 SYGVQD (reference sequence). Trimming at V came to 3 bases and at J to 0 bases, leaving 8 bases not matched to a gene. TCRdb reprocessed the 5' RACE reads with MiXCR, giving one entry per CDR3 protein. The table shows some 220,000 distinct CDR3 sequences, with 6% to 8.5% occurring only once. This clonotype has ten or more counts. The antigen remains undetermined. Overall study results and limits: Apparently characteristic of ankylosing spondylitis blood was a TCR beta motif (fewer than 10 highly homologous variants). As reported, disease-linked clones showed significant enrichment in matched ankylosing spondylitis synovial fluid.

The source is a male donor with ankylosing spondylitis. The chain recombines TRBV10-1 with TRBJ2-7; 13 bases fit TRBD2. Sequencing was performed on blood, either unsorted or a sorted T cell fraction (not recorded which). CDR3 DNA sequence: TGCGCCAGCAGTGAAGGGGGACTAGCGGGGATAGACTCCTACGAGCAGTACTTC. This sequence encodes CASSEGGLAGIDSYEQYF.